The source of this T cell receptor (beta chain) is a study of blood T cells in healthy people across ages. The study, taken as a whole, reports: Higher diversity and more naive CD4+ cells were features of long-lived donors, compared to aged donors.

CDR1 is DFQATT and CDR2 is SNEGSKA in the germline V gene (reference sequence). V shed 4 bases, J shed 11 bases, and the junction held 14 bases outside the gene matches. The CDR3 runs 16 residues. A second PCR, run for about 7 to 11 cycles, used a sample-barcoded 5' primer plus a J-beta primer mix. One entry per CDR3 protein, called by TCRdb with MiXCR from the 5' RACE reads. The sample has 1.5 million to 2 million distinct CDR3 sequences, 49% seen once. A word on this clonotype: Its antigen is unknown.

V and J are TRBV20-1 and TRBJ2-5; 15 positions match TRBD2. Sample: blood. The receptor was isolated from a woman in her thirties or forties in good health. In DNA form, the CDR3 reads TGCAGTGCTAACGGACTAGCGGGGGGGCGGTCCAATGAGCAGTACTTC. Its protein product is CSANGLAGGRSNEQYF.